Following are 6 T cell receptor beta chains from one sample sequenced in a study of breast tumors, draining lymph nodes, adjacent tissues. TCRdb independently ran MiXCR on the multiplex PCR reads; one entry per CDR3 protein. The table has roughly 14,000 distinct CDR3 sequences, around 50% seen once; the top ten hold roughly 27%. What was sequenced was tumor-adjacent breast tissue. These receptor sequences come from a female donor with breast cancer. Some clones in this sample may be carry-over from other donors' samples.

This clonotype appeared many times. The V call is TRBV29-1, the J call TRBJ2-2, with TRBD1 matching 7 bases. CDR1 is SQVTM and CDR2 is ANQGSEA in the germline V gene. CDR3 size: 12 residues. The junction had 5 bases not matched to a gene; V was cut back by 7 bases and J by 6 bases. CDR3 coding DNA: TGCAGCGGCAGGGGGACCCCCGGGGAGCTGTTTTTT. Translation gives CSGRGTPGELFF.

The chain has TRBV20-1 and TRBJ1-2; no clear D. V was clipped by 5 bases and J by 4 bases, with 8 bases between them. The CDR3 is 11 amino acids. Germline V gene sequence: CDR1 DFQATT, CDR2 SNEGSKA (reference sequence). DNA for the CDR3: TGCAGTGCTGGGGAGCCCTATGGCTACACCTTC. Amino acids: CSAGEPYGYTF.

By sample share, this clonotype is medium-sized. This sequence joins TRBV7-2 and TRBJ2-6; 7 bases fit TRBD1. The germline gives CDR1 SGHTA, CDR2 FQGNSA. The CDR3 contains 16 residues. V trimming: 4 bases; J trimming: 4 bases; junction bases outside the gene matches: 7. The CDR3 protein is CASSSYRGQGANVLTF. In DNA, the CDR3 is TGTGCCAGCAGCTCCTACAGGGGTCAGGGGGCCAACGTCCTGACTTTC.

This chain links TRBV6-4 with TRBJ2-7; 8 bases align to TRBD2. Germline V gives CDR1 MRHNA, CDR2 SNTAGT. The length of the CDR3 is 16 residues. V shed 5 bases and J 0 bases; nucleotides not matched to a gene: 9. The CDR3 region is CASSHLLSGSSYEQYF. The CDR3 coding sequence is TGTGCCAGCAGTCACCTCCTCAGCGGGAGCTCCTACGAGCAGTACTTC.

Relative to its sample, this clonotype is medium-sized. This rearrangement joins TRBV13 to TRBJ1-2; a possible D gene is TRBD1 (5 bases). Germline V lookup: CDR1 PRHDT, CDR2 FYEKMQ (reference sequence). The CDR3 length is 14 residues. V lost 7 bases, J lost 4 bases, and 16 bases lay in between. The CDR3 DNA reads TGTGCCAGCACCTCGGGACGGACTCCCTATGGCTACACCTTC. Amino acid sequence: CASTSGRTPYGYTF.

CDR3 in amino acids: CASSLSHVHSYNEQFF. CDR3 in DNA: TGTGCCAGCAGCTTGTCTCACGTACACTCCTACAATGAGCAGTTCTTC. The chain uses TRBV7-2 and TRBJ2-1; D gene uncertain. Germline-derived CDR1 and CDR2 are SGHTA and FQGNSA. Trimming stripped 3 bases from V and 0 bases from J, with 12 bases between. The CDR3 loop spans 16 amino acids.